This T cell receptor beta chain is from a study of CD8 T cells in ankylosing spondylitis. Points from the study as a whole: Seemingly distinctive of ankylosing spondylitis blood was a TCR beta motif formed by eight highly homologous variants.

Of note for this clonotype: The antigen is undetermined.

TCRdb fed the 5' RACE reads into MiXCR, producing one record per CDR3 protein. The table has some 450,000 distinct CDR3 sequences, more than 15% seen once. Per germline, CDR1 LGHDT and CDR2 YNNKEL (reference sequence). The CDR3 spans 13 residues. Trimming shortened V by 0 bases and J by 7 bases, and 7 bases separated the two germline ends. The chain is built from TRBV3-1 and TRBJ1-5; D gene ambiguous. The TCR comes from a male donor with ankylosing spondylitis. Sequenced sample: blood, either unsorted or a sorted T cell fraction (not recorded which). The CDR3 DNA is TGTGCCAGCAGCCAAGATTATCGCCAGCCCCAGCATTTT. Amino acids: CASSQDYRQPQHF. Complete variable domain (other parts from reference TRBV3-1 and TRBJ1-5): DTAVSQTPKYLVTQMGNDKSIKCEQNLGHDTMYWYKQDSKKFLKIMFSYNNKELIINETVPNRFSPKSPDKAHLNLHINSLELGDSAVYFCASSQDYRQPQHFGDGTRLSIL.